This T cell receptor (beta chain) is from a study of shared clonotypes between healthy human individuals. The V end lost 6 bases, the J end lost 2 bases, and 19 bases lay between the germline ends. The CDR3 runs to 16 residues. Germline V gene data show CDR1 as MDHEN and CDR2 as SYDVKM. Using immunoSEQ multiplex PCR, the repertoire was profiled, and TCRdb retains in-frame clones only, with some absent. This sample has 600,000 to 700,000 clones; 60% to 75% occur once, and the top ten carry roughly 2%. The rearrangement uses TRBV28 and TRBJ2-5; either TRBD1 or TRBD2 may fit D (5 bases each). The TCR sequence derives from a woman aged 25 to 45 in good health. Sequences were obtained from memory CD4+ T cells sorted from blood. Specified subset: CD45RA-negative fraction. In DNA form, the CDR3 reads TGTGCCAGCAGAATGAGGGCAGGGAGAGGGCAAGAGACCCAGTACTTC. Its protein is CASRMRAGRGQETQYF.